The next 21 T cell receptor beta chains were all read from a single sample in a study of radiotherapy plus CTLA-4 blockade in lung cancer. Generated by immunoSEQ multiplex PCR, the TCRdb table keeps only in-frame clones and is missing some. Here the sample spans 60,000 to 70,000 clones, 79% being singletons. The starting material was peripheral blood, obtained from a patient treated with radiotherapy plus ipilimumab. The receptors were gathered from a human donor with non-small cell lung cancer who had a complete response to radiotherapy plus ipilimumab.

The genes are TRBV25-1 and TRBJ1-2; D may be TRBD1 (6 bases). Trimming shortened V by 2 bases and J by 6 bases, and 10 bases separated the two germline ends. This CDR3 region has 13 residues. CDR1 MGHDK and CDR2 SYGVNS come from the germline V gene. The DNA for the CDR3 is TGTGCCAGCAGTGAAAATACAGGGAATGGCTACACCTTC. As protein: CASSENTGNGYTF.

V is TRBV5-6 and J is TRBJ2-1; 8 nucleotides match TRBD2. Germline V gene lookup returns CDR1 SGHDT and CDR2 YYEEEE. J gave up 0 bases and V 4 bases, and 15 bases lay outside the gene matches. The CDR3 is 19 amino acids. CDR3 sequence (DNA): TGTGCCAGCAGCCCGCAGGTTAGCGGGGAATACTCCTCCTACAATGAGCAGTTCTTC. Its translation: CASSPQVSGEYSSYNEQFF. The variable domain in full, with the rest retrieved from reference TRBV5-6 and TRBJ2-1, is DAGVTQSPTHLIKTRGQQVTLRCSPKSGHDTVSWYQQALGQGPQFIFQYYEEEERQRGNFPDRFSGHQFPNYSSELNVNALLLGDSALYLCASSPQVSGEYSSYNEQFFGPGTRLTVL.

The rearrangement joins TRBV10-1 to TRBJ2-1; TRBD2 matches at 10 bases. The CDR3 runs to 14 residues. CDR1 WNHNN and CDR2 SYGVQD come from the germline V gene (reference sequence). The V gene end was trimmed by 3 bases and the J gene end by 6 bases; junction bases not matched to a gene: 2. In nucleotides, the CDR3 is TGCGCCAGCAGTGAAGCTAGCGGGAGCAATGAGCAGTTCTTC. Translated: CASSEASGSNEQFF.

As regards this clone: This sample includes further DNA sequences coding for the same CDR3. V and J are TRBV7-2 and TRBJ1-2; unclear D gene. Germline V gene data show CDR1 as SGHTA and CDR2 as FQGNSA. The CDR3 is made up of 15 amino acids. Trimming shortened V by 0 bases and J by 7 bases, and 15 bases separated the two germline ends. CDR3 sequence reads: CASSLAQSGFRGYTF. The CDR3 DNA reads as TGTGCCAGCAGCTTAGCGCAGTCGGGGTTTCGTGGCTACACCTTC.

The V and J genes are TRBV18 and TRBJ1-2; 9 nucleotides line up with TRBD1. CDR3 length: 17 residues. Germline assignment: CDR1 KGHSH and CDR2 LQKENI. V shed 6 bases, J shed 0 bases, and the junction held 11 bases outside the gene matches. CDR3 sequence reads: CASSQGDRAFSNYGYTF. CDR3 nucleotide sequence: TGTGCCAGCTCTCAAGGGGACAGGGCTTTTTCTAACTATGGCTACACCTTC.

The chain joins TRBV7-2 to TRBJ1-1; 7 bases fit TRBD1. This CDR3 comprises 16 residues. V trimming: 6 bases; J trimming: 0 bases; junction bases outside the gene matches: 10. Germline values: CDR1 SGHTA, CDR2 FQGNSA. DNA of the CDR3: TGTGCCAGCAGAAGGTTATTGACAGGGCTGAACACTGAAGCTTTCTTT. The encoded protein is CASRRLLTGLNTEAFF.

This clone has more than one count but fewer than ten. This rearrangement joins TRBV9 to TRBJ2-1; TRBD1 matches 9 bases. The CDR3 is 16 residues long. V shed 4 bases, J shed 4 bases, and the junction held 9 bases outside the gene matches. The V gene's germline CDR1 is SGDLS and CDR2 YYNGEE. The CDR3 protein is CASSTHRDRAYNEQFF. The CDR3 bases are TGTGCCAGCAGCACTCACCGGGACAGGGCTTACAATGAGCAGTTCTTC.

V is TRBV5-6 and J is TRBJ2-3; 10 nucleotides align to TRBD1. Per the germline V gene, CDR1 is SGHDT and CDR2 is YYEEEE. J gave up 2 bases and V 3 bases, and 3 bases lay outside the gene matches. CDR3 length equals 15 residues. The CDR3 is CASSSGTGVTDTQYF. The DNA for the CDR3 is TGTGCCAGCAGCTCCGGGACAGGGGTCACAGATACGCAGTATTTT.

This clone has just a few counts. The chain is built from TRBV13 and TRBJ2-1; 10 bases fit TRBD2. J lost 0 bases, V lost 5 bases, and 7 bases had no gene match. The germline V gene encodes CDR1 PRHDT and CDR2 FYEKMQ (reference sequence). The CDR3 consists of 17 residues. The CDR3 spells CASSAGLAVSSYNEQFF. The CDR3 nucleotides read TGTGCCAGCAGCGCCGGACTAGCGGTTAGCTCCTACAATGAGCAGTTCTTC. Using reference TRBV13 and TRBJ2-1 for the parts outside the CDR3, the full variable domain is AAGVIQSPRHLIKEKRETATLKCYPIPRHDTVYWYQQGPGQDPQFLISFYEKMQSDKGSIPDRFSAQQFSDYHSELNMSSLELGDSALYFCASSAGLAVSSYNEQFFGPGTRLTVL.

V usage is TRBV2 and J usage is TRBJ2-3; D remains unclear. The germline V gene has CDR1 SNHLY and CDR2 FYNNEI. Trimming shortened V by 6 bases and J by 6 bases, and 10 bases separated the two germline ends. The CDR3 has 12 residues. CDR3 amino acids: CASSPLGDTQYF. In nucleotides, the CDR3 is TGTGCCAGCAGCCCCTTGGGGGATACGCAGTATTTT.

The V gene is TRBV7-9, the J gene TRBJ2-7, with TRBD1 matching over 7 bases. Germline V gene data show CDR1 as SEHNR and CDR2 as FQNEAQ (reference sequence). Losses at the gene ends were 4 bases for V and 3 bases for J; bases not matched to a gene: 3. The CDR3 contains 13 residues. This CDR3 is CASSWGQNYEQYF. CDR3 DNA: TGTGCCAGCAGCTGGGGACAGAACTACGAGCAGTACTTC.

This clone has only one observation. The CDR3 sequence: CASSQDIRTEASRDTEAFF. The CDR3 bases are TGCGCCAGCAGCCAAGATATTAGGACAGAAGCCTCAAGGGACACTGAAGCTTTCTTT. V and J are TRBV4-3 and TRBJ1-1, with a weak D call TRBD1 (6 bases). The ends were cut back, 0 bases at V and 3 bases at J, with 23 bases in the middle. Per the germline V gene, CDR1 is LGHNA and CDR2 is YSLEER. There are 19 residues in the CDR3.

The chain combines TRBV7-2 with TRBJ2-7, with 9 bases fitting TRBD1. Germline assignment: CDR1 SGHTA and CDR2 FQGNSA. Losses at the gene ends were 0 bases for V and 5 bases for J; bases not matched to a gene: 8. This CDR3 has 16 amino acids. CDR3 DNA: TGTGCCAGCAGCTTAGCCCCACAGGGGGCGAGTAACGAGCAGTACGTC. This encodes CASSLAPQGASNEQYV.

The V and J genes are TRBV11-2 and TRBJ2-7, with a weak D call TRBD1 (6 bases). This CDR3 contains 15 residues. Germline V gene lookup returns CDR1 SGHAT and CDR2 FQNNGV. Trimming shortened V by 4 bases and J by 3 bases, and 16 bases separated the two germline ends. The CDR3 DNA is TGTGCCAGCAGCTCCGAGGGGGAGAGGTTCTACGAGCAGTACTTC. Translating it yields CASSSEGERFYEQYF.

This clone rates as medium-sized. The rearrangement joins TRBV2 to TRBJ1-5, with a weak D call TRBD1 (6 bases). Trimming took off 6 bases at V and 5 bases at J, with 14 bases between the two ends. This CDR3 is built from 14 residues. Germline assignment: CDR1 SNHLY and CDR2 FYNNEI. CDR3 sequence reads: CASRVWGADQPQHF. CDR3 DNA sequence: TGTGCCAGCAGGGTCTGGGGGGCGGATCAGCCCCAGCATTTT. The whole variable domain, filled in from reference TRBV2 and TRBJ1-5, reads EPEVTQTPSHQVTQMGQEVILRCVPISNHLYFYWYRQILGQKVEFLVSFYNNEISEKSEIFDDQFSVERPDGSNFTLKIRSTKLEDSAMYFCASRVWGADQPQHFGDGTRLSIL.

The chain couples TRBV25-1 to TRBJ2-1, with 9 bases that match TRBD2. This CDR3 comprises 16 residues. Trimming cost V 4 bases and J 2 bases; bases outside gene matches: 6. Germline CDR1 reads MGHDK; CDR2 reads SYGVNS. CDR3 sequence reads: CASSARLAVPYNEQFF. CDR3 nucleotides: TGTGCCAGCAGTGCCAGACTAGCGGTTCCCTACAATGAGCAGTTCTTC.

This chain connects TRBV9 to TRBJ1-5; 9 bases align to TRBD1. The CDR3 runs 15 residues. With V trimmed by 0 bases and J by 2 bases, 0 bases remained unmatched. CDR1 and CDR2 from the germline V gene are SGDLS and YYNGEE. Here the CDR3 reads CASSVGDRGNQPQHF. The CDR3 nucleotides are TGTGCCAGCAGCGTAGGGGACAGGGGCAATCAGCCCCAGCATTTT.

This chain uses TRBV6-5 with TRBJ2-6; D is possibly TRBD1 (6 bases). The CDR3 covers 16 residues. The germline CDR1 and CDR2 sequences are MNHEY and SVGAGI. Trimming took off 2 bases at V and 0 bases at J, with 8 bases between the two ends. The CDR3 nucleotides read TGTGCCAGCAGTTACCTGGGGGCCTCTGGGGCCAACGTCCTGACTTTC. Protein: CASSYLGASGANVLTF.

This rearrangement joins TRBV5-4 to TRBJ2-1; 14 bases are a match to TRBD2. CDR3 length: 18 amino acids. Germline CDR1 reads SGHNT; CDR2 reads YYREEE (reference sequence). J gave up 5 bases and V 3 bases, and 10 bases lay outside the gene matches. CDR3: CASSSARLAGGIHNEQFF. The CDR3 DNA reads as TGTGCCAGCAGCTCCGCTAGACTAGCGGGGGGGATCCACAATGAGCAGTTCTTC.

The chain uses TRBV2 and TRBJ2-1; 7 bases map to TRBD2. The J segment lost 2 bases and the V segment lost 1 base, leaving 2 bases of the junction unmatched. CDR1 and CDR2 from the germline V gene are SNHLY and FYNNEI. The CDR3 sequence is 15 residues long. This CDR3 reads CASSEERGTYNEQFF. The CDR3 DNA is TGTGCCAGCAGTGAAGAGCGGGGTACCTACAATGAGCAGTTCTTC.

V usage is TRBV6-5 and J usage is TRBJ1-1, with 7 bases lining up with TRBD1. The V gene's germline CDR1 is MNHEY and CDR2 SVGAGI. This CDR3 has 15 residues. V trimming: 5 bases; J trimming: 1 base; junction bases outside the gene matches: 7. CDR3 sequence (DNA): TGTGCCAGCAGTACTAGTCGACAGGGGAACACTGAAGCTTTCTTT. Translation gives CASSTSRQGNTEAFF.